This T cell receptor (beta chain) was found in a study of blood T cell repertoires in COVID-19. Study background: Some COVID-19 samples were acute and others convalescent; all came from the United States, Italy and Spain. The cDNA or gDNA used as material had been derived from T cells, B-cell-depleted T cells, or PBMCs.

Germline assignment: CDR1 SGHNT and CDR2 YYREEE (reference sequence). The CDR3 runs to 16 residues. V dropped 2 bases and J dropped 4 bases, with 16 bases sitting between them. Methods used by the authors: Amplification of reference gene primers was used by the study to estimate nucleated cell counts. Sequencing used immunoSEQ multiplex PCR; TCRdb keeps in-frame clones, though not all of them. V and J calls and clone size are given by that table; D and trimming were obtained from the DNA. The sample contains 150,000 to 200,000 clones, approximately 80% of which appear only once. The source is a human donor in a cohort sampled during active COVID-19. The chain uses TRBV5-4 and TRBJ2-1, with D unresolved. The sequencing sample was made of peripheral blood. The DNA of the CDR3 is TGTGCCAGCAGCTTAAGTCAGACTCGGCAATACAATGAGCAGTTCTTC. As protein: CASSLSQTRQYNEQFF.